Sample share makes the clone carrying this T cell receptor beta chain medium-sized. Its antigen is unknown. This beta chain slipped into a library made for alpha chains as a stray read, so its size is not meaningful. Looked up from germline, CDR1 is MNHEY and CDR2 is SMNVEV (reference sequence). V lost 6 bases and J 0 bases, leaving 9 bases between the germline ends. CDR3 size: 14 residues. This specimen comes from a study of spatial heterogeneity in lung cancer. Findings of the study overall: The study found that expanded intratumoral alpha and beta TCR counts tracked tumor mutation counts.

As for time point: sample taken at primary tumor resection. Each TCR cDNA molecule bore a unique molecular identifier. TCRdb itself ran the 5' RACE reads through MiXCR, one entry per CDR3 protein. This table holds 9,500 or so distinct CDR3 sequences, about 13% found once. This sequence originates from a male donor with early-stage non-small cell lung cancer. The source was lung tumor tissue, collected at surgery. The rearrangement uses TRBV27 and TRBJ1-5; tentative D call: TRBD1 (6 bases). CDR3: CASRVQGSNQPQHF. Here the CDR3 DNA reads TGTGCCAGCAGAGTACAGGGTAGCAATCAGCCCCAGCATTTT.